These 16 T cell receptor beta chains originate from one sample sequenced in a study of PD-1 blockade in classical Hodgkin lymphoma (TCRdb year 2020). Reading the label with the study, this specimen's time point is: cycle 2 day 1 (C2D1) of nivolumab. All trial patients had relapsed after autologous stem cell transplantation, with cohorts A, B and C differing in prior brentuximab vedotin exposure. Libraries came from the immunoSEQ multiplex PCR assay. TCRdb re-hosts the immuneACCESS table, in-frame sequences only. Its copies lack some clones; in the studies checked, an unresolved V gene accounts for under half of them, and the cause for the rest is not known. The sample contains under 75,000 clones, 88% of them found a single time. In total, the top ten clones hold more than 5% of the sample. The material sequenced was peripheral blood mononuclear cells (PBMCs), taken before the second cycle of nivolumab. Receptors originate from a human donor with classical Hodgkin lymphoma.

The CDR3 here is CASRESTDTQYF. The CDR3 nucleotides are TGCGCCAGCAGAGAAAGCACAGATACGCAGTATTTT. This sequence joins TRBV5-1 and TRBJ2-3; D is undetermined. The CDR3 is 12 amino acids. The V gene's germline CDR1 is SGHRS and CDR2 YFSETQ. Trimming took 5 bases from V and 0 from J, leaving 4 bases between them.

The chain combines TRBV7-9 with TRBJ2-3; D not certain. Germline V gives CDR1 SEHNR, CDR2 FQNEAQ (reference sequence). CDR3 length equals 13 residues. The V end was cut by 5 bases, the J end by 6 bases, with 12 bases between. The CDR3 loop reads CASSPNVGDTQYF. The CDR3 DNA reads TGTGCCAGCAGCCCAAACGTGGGGGATACGCAGTATTTT. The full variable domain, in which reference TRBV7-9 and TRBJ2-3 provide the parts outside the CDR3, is DTGVSQNPRHKITKRGQNVTFRCDPISEHNRLYWYRQTLGQGPEFLTYFQNEAQLEKSRLLSDRFSAERPKGSFSTLEIQRTEQGDSAMYLCASSPNVGDTQYFGPGTRLTVL.

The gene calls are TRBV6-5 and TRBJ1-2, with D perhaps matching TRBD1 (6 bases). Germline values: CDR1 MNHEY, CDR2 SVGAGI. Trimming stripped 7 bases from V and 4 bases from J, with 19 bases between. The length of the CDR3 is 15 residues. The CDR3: CASTQRGLVGYGYTF. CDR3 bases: TGTGCCAGCACCCAGAGGGGGTTAGTGGGCTATGGCTACACCTTC.

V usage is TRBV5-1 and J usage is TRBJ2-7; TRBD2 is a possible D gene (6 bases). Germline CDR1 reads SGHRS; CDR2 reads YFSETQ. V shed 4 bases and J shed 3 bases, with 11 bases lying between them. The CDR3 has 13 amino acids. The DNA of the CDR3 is TGCGCCAGCAGCCCGCGGGGAGGCTACGAGCAGTACTTC. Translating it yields CASSPRGGYEQYF.

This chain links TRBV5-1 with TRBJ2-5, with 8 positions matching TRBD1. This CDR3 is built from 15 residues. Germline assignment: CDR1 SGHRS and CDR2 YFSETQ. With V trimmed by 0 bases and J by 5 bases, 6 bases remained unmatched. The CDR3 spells CASSLGRQGRETQYF. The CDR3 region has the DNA TGCGCCAGCAGCTTGGGGAGACAGGGGAGGGAGACCCAGTACTTC.

The CDR3 sequence: CAWIQTGQGEETQYF. In DNA, the CDR3 is TGTGCCTGGATTCAAACCGGACAGGGGGAAGAGACCCAGTACTTC. The chain uses TRBV30 and TRBJ2-5, with 10 bases matching TRBD1. CDR3 size: 15 residues. V shed 4 bases and J 3 bases; nucleotides not matched to a gene: 8. Germline lookup yields CDR1 GTSNPN and CDR2 SVGIG (reference sequence).

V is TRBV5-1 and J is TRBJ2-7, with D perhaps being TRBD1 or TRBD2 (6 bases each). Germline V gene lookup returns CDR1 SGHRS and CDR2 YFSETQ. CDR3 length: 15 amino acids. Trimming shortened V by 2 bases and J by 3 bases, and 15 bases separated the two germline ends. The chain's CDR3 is CASSFEGGNLYEQYF. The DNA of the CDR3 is TGCGCCAGCAGCTTCGAGGGGGGCAATCTCTACGAGCAGTACTTC.

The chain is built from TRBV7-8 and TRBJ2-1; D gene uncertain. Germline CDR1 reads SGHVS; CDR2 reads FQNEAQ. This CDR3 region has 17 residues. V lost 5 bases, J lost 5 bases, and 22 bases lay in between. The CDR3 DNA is TGTGCCAGCAGCCCCCCCTTACGCAGCCCCCGAAACAATGAGCAGTTCTTC. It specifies CASSPPLRSPRNNEQFF.

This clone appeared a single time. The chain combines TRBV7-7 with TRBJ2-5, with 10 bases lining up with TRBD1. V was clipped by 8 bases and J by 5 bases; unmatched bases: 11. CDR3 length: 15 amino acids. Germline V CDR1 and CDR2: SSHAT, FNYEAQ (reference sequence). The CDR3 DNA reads TGTGCCAGCTCGCCAGACAGGGGGCCGGGGGAGACCCAGTACTTC. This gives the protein CASSPDRGPGETQYF. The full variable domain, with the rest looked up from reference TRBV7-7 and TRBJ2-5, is GAGVSQSPRYKVTKRGQDVTLRCDPISSHATLYWYQQALGQGPEFLTYFNYEAQPDKSGLPSDRFSAERPEGSISTLTIQRTEQRDSAMYRCASSPDRGPGETQYFGPGTRLLVL.

The CDR3 DNA is TGTGCCAGCTCACCCTGGACTAGCGGGGGGGCCGGTGAGCAGTTCTTC. Protein product: CASSPWTSGGAGEQFF. J is TRBJ2-1 and V is TRBV18; TRBD2 matches at 15 bases. CDR1 is KGHSH and CDR2 is LQKENI in the germline V gene. The CDR3 totals 16 residues. The ends lost 3 bases at V and 9 bases at J; junction bases unmatched: 6.

The CDR3 loop is CASLQGSGNTEAFF. CDR3 DNA: TGCGCCAGCTTACAAGGGTCGGGGAACACTGAAGCTTTCTTT. V and J are TRBV5-1 and TRBJ1-1; D gene uncertain. The V end lost 7 bases, the J end lost 1 base, and 14 bases lay between the germline ends. This CDR3 spans 14 amino acids. Germline V gene data show CDR1 as SGHRS and CDR2 as YFSETQ.

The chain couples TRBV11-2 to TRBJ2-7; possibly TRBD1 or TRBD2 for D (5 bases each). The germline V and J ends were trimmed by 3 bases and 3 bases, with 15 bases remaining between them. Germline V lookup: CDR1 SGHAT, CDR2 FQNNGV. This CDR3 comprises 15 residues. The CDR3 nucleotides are TGTGCCAGCAGCTTCCTCTTTCGGGACCTCTACGAGCAGTACTTC. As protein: CASSFLFRDLYEQYF.

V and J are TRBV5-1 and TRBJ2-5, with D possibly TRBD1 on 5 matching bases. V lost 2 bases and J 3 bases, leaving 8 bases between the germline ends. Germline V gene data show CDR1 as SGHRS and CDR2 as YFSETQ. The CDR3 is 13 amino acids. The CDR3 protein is CASSFRVEETQYF. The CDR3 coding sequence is TGCGCCAGCAGCTTCAGGGTAGAAGAGACCCAGTACTTC.

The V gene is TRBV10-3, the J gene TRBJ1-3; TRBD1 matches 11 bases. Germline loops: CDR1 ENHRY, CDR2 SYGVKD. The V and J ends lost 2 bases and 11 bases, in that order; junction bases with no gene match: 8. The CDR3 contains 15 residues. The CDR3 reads CAISERGQGGDAIYF. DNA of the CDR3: TGTGCCATCAGTGAGAGGGGACAGGGGGGGGACGCCATATATTTT.

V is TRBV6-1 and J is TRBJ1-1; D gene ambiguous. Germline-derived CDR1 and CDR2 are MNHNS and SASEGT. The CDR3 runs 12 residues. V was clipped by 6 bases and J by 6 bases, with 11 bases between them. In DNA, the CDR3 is TGTGCCAGCAGCCCAATCGACCCTGAAGCTTTCTTT. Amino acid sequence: CASSPIDPEAFF.

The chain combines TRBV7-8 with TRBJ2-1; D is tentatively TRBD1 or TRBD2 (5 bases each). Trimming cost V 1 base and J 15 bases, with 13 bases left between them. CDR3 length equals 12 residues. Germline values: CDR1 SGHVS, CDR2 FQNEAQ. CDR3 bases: TGTGCCAGCAGCTTAGAGAGAGGGACCCCGTTCTTC. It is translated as CASSLERGTPFF.